These T cell receptor beta chains were read from a single sample in a study of monozygotic twins with cystic fibrosis. The repertoire was sequenced with immunoSEQ multiplex PCR; TCRdb's copy has only in-frame clones and lacks some. This sample yields about 36,000 clones, of which approximately 80% are seen a single time; roughly 1.5% belongs to the top ten. What was sequenced was blood. Receptors were obtained from a girl aged 2-10 years with cystic fibrosis. Each CDR3 is given with its conserved first and last residue. D genes are given only for firm matches. The size field is filled for only some rows; it gives once, few, many or a size class.

d_call,j_call,v_call,cdr3_length,clone_size,cdr3_aa,cdr3_nt
-,TRBJ1-1,TRBV4-3,15,-,CASSQSTIRITEAFF,TGCGCCAGCAGCCAATCCACGATCAGAATCACTGAAGCTTTCTTT
-,TRBJ1-3,TRBV4-3,14,-,CASSQTASGNTIYF,TGCGCCAGCAGCCAAACTGCCTCTGGAAACACCATATATTTT
TRBD1,TRBJ1-1,TRBV15,14,once,CATSTRGLVTEAFF,TGTGCCACCAGTACCAGGGGGCTGGTCACTGAAGCTTTCTTT
TRBD1,TRBJ1-2,TRBV29-1,12,-,CSVVNRGLGYTF,TGCAGCGTTGTTAACAGGGGTCTGGGCTACACCTTC
-,TRBJ2-1,TRBV5-1,15,-,CASSQYSSLATEQFF,TGCGCCAGCAGCCAATACTCTTCCCTAGCAACTGAGCAGTTCTTC
-,TRBJ2-7,TRBV27,12,-,CASRGDEIEQYF,TGTGCCAGCAGGGGGGACGAGATCGAGCAGTACTTC
TRBD1,TRBJ1-1,TRBV29-1,16,-,CSVVPMGRGHGAEAFF,TGCAGCGTTGTCCCGATGGGGAGGGGGCATGGGGCTGAAGCTTTCTTT
TRBD1,TRBJ1-4,TRBV15,14,-,CATSRTGGGEKLFF,TGTGCCACCAGCAGAACAGGGGGCGGGGAAAAACTGTTTTTT
-,TRBJ2-2,TRBV9,15,-,CASSVGVEFTGELFF,TGTGCCAGCAGCGTCGGGGTGGAGTTCACCGGGGAGCTGTTTTTT
-,TRBJ1-1,TRBV6-1,11,-,CASRENTEAFF,TGTGCCAGCAGGGAGAACACTGAAGCTTTCTTT
TRBD1,TRBJ2-7,TRBV6-1,14,-,CASSEGQGIYEQYF,TGTGCCAGCAGTGAGGGACAGGGAATCTACGAGCAGTACTTC
-,TRBJ1-4,TRBV6-1,15,-,CASSGIGATNEKLFF,TGTGCCAGCAGTGGGATAGGTGCAACTAATGAAAAACTGTTTTTT
-,TRBJ1-2,TRBV5-6,14,-,CASSLGSVNYGYTF,TGTGCCAGCAGCCTTGGGTCAGTTAACTATGGCTACACCTTC
TRBD1,TRBJ1-2,TRBV19,14,-,CAIRDRGRSSGYTF,TGTGCCATCCGGGACAGGGGAAGAAGTTCGGGCTACACCTTC
TRBD1,TRBJ2-5,TRBV4-1,15,-,CASSQDRVGQETQYF,TGCGCCAGCAGCCAGGACAGGGTGGGCCAAGAGACCCAGTACTTC
-,TRBJ1-1,TRBV29-1,14,-,CSALPRGGWTEAFF,TGCAGCGCCCTACCCAGGGGAGGATGGACTGAAGCTTTCTTT
-,TRBJ1-1,TRBV10-3,15,-,CAISGTVGLRTEAFF,TGTGCCATCAGTGGGACGGTGGGACTAAGGACTGAAGCTTTCTTT
TRBD2,TRBJ2-5,TRBV9,15,-,CASSATSGAGETQYF,TGTGCCAGCAGCGCGACTAGCGGGGCGGGGGAGACCCAGTACTTC
TRBD1,TRBJ2-3,TRBV7-6,15,few,CASSQSTGSTDTQYF,TGTGCCAGCAGTCAATCGACAGGGAGCACAGATACGCAGTATTTT
-,TRBJ1-4,TRBV5-1,15,-,CASSLGSARNEKLFF,TGCGCCAGCAGCTTGGGCAGCGCCCGAAATGAAAAACTGTTTTTT
TRBD1,TRBJ2-7,TRBV6-1,14,-,CASSVGDREYEQYF,TGTGCCAGCAGTGTCGGGGACAGGGAGTACGAGCAGTACTTC
-,TRBJ1-1,TRBV5-1,12,-,CASSLGRAEAFF,TGCGCCAGCAGCTTGGGAAGAGCTGAAGCTTTCTTT
TRBD1,TRBJ2-7,TRBV4-1,15,-,CASSQARQGTYEQYF,TGCGCCAGCAGCCAAGCCCGACAGGGGACCTACGAGCAGTACTTC
-,TRBJ2-7,TRBV4-3,14,-,CASSTGYPSYEQYF,TGCGCCAGCAGTACAGGATACCCCTCCTACGAGCAGTACTTC
-,TRBJ2-4,TRBV29-1,13,-,CSVVGAASNIQYF,TGCAGCGTTGTAGGGGCAGCCAGCAACATTCAGTACTTC
-,TRBJ2-7,TRBV4-3,15,-,CASSQVGGPSYEQYF,TGCGCCAGCAGCCAAGTCGGGGGGCCCTCCTACGAGCAGTACTTC
-,TRBJ1-1,TRBV19,14,few,CASRLLLTNTEAFF,TGTGCCAGTAGGTTGTTACTGACCAACACTGAAGCTTTCTTT
-,TRBJ1-2,TRBV18,17,-,CASSPLVDPVPGYGYTF,TGTGCCAGCTCACCACTCGTAGACCCTGTCCCGGGCTATGGCTACACCTTC
TRBD2,TRBJ2-3,TRBV4-3,14,-,CASSQDLSGGTQYF,TGCGCCAGCAGCCAAGATTTAAGCGGGGGTACGCAGTATTTT
-,TRBJ1-6,TRBV5-1,13,-,CASRSDTVGPLHF,TGCGCCAGCAGGTCGGACACCGTGGGACCCCTCCACTTT
-,TRBJ1-1,TRBV7-9,15,-,CASSLGLGMNTEAFF,TGTGCCAGCAGCTTAGGCCTCGGGATGAACACTGAAGCTTTCTTT
-,TRBJ1-1,TRBV19,15,-,CASSPSKTGHTEAFF,TGTGCCAGTAGCCCATCGAAAACAGGGCACACTGAAGCTTTCTTT
TRBD1,TRBJ1-2,TRBV7-9,16,-,CASSQGYGTGSYGYTF,TGTGCCAGCAGCCAAGGCTATGGGACAGGGTCTTATGGCTACACCTTC
TRBD2,TRBJ2-3,TRBV2,17,-,CASRARTSGECTDTQYF,TGTGCCAGCAGGGCAAGGACTAGCGGGGAGTGCACAGATACGCAGTATTTT
-,TRBJ2-7,TRBV5-4,14,-,CASSERGPHYEQYF,TGTGCCAGCTCCGAACGGGGGCCCCACTACGAGCAGTACTTC
TRBD1,TRBJ1-3,TRBV5-4,16,-,CASSLRGTVSGNTIYF,TGTGCCAGCAGCTTGCGAGGGACAGTCTCTGGAAACACCATATATTTT
-,TRBJ1-6,TRBV9,14,-,CASSVDQGNSPLHF,TGTGCCAGCAGCGTAGACCAGGGTAATTCACCCCTCCACTTT
TRBD1,TRBJ1-5,TRBV14,15,-,CASSQGQGAGQPQHF,TGTGCCAGCAGCCAAGGGCAGGGGGCCGGGCAGCCCCAGCATTTT
TRBD1,TRBJ2-7,TRBV29-1,13,-,CSVLRDSSYEQYF,TGCAGCGTTCTCCGGGACAGCTCCTACGAGCAGTACTTC
-,TRBJ2-2,TRBV2,14,-,CASKGRTNTGELFF,TGTGCCAGCAAGGGGAGGACGAACACCGGGGAGCTGTTTTTT